This T cell receptor beta chain was observed in a study of cytomegalovirus exposure and HLA in healthy donors. Findings of the study overall: In vitro checks showed that a few CMV-associated chains really do target CMV antigens.

Note on this clone: No antigen is known for it.

PCR was performed using 60 Vbeta and 13 Jbeta primers. Profiled with immunoSEQ multiplex PCR; TCRdb holds only in-frame clones, not every one. This sample yields roughly 120,000 clones, of which 60% to 85% are seen a single time; 4.5% to 5% belongs to the top ten. The clonotype comes from a man aged 50 or older in good health and CMV-seropositive. The sequenced sample consisted of PBMCs.

CDR3 sequence reads: CASGLSRGGNQPQHF. The CDR3 DNA sequence: TGTGCTAGTGGTTTGAGCAGGGGAGGCAATCAGCCCCAGCATTTT. The chain combines TRBV12-5 with TRBJ1-5; possible D gene TRBD1, 6 bases. The CDR3 consists of 15 residues. Trimming removed 2 bases from V and 2 bases from J, with 10 bases in between. Germline CDR1 LGHNT, CDR2 FRNRAP.